The rows below give T cell receptor beta chains drawn from one sample of a study of tumor-infiltrating lymphocytes in primary liver carcinoma. TCRdb reanalysed the multiplex PCR reads using MiXCR and keeps one entry per CDR3 protein. The sample shows about 200,000 distinct CDR3 sequences, 65% of them seen only once. The sequenced sample was peripheral blood. These receptors came from a woman aged 60 to 75 with primary liver carcinoma and hepatitis B virus infection. Each CDR3 is given with its conserved first and last residue. A D gene is named only where the DNA matches it firmly. Size tells how often a clone was seen (once, few, many) or the class of an expanded clone, and some rows leave it out.

TRBV5-4	NA	TRBJ2-1	TRBD2	TGTGCCAGCAGCTCAATAGCGGGGAGCTCCTACAATGAGCAGTTCTTC	CASSSIAGSSYNEQFF
TRBV5-1	NA	TRBJ2-7	NA	TGCGCCAGCAGCCCCTGTGAGACAAGGGAATCCTGCGAGCAGTACTTC	CASSPCETRESCEQYF
TRBV11-1	NA	TRBJ1-1	NA	TGTGCCAGCACCTCAGGGCTAAGGAACATTGAAGCTTTCTTT	CASTSGLRNIEAFF
TRBV28	NA	TRBJ1-2	NA	TGTGCCAGCAGTCTCGACAGTCTCAACTATGGCAACACCTTC	CASSLDSLNYGNTF
TRBV5-4	many	TRBJ2-1	TRBD2	TGTGCCAGCAGCTTCGTTAGGACTAGCGGGACCCCCTACAATGAGCAGTTCTTC	CASSFVRTSGTPYNEQFF
TRBV6-5	many	TRBJ2-7	TRBD1	TGTGCCAGCAGTTTCGCCGGGACAGGCCTAGGTGGGCAGTACTTC	CASSFAGTGLGGQYF
TRBV4-2	NA	TRBJ2-7	TRBD2	TGTGCCAGCAGCCGAGATTCGGGAGTAGCGGGAGTGGGGTACGAGCAGTACTTC	CASSRDSGVAGVGYEQYF
TRBV24-1	NA	TRBJ2-3	TRBD2	TGTGCCACCAGTGCGGCTAGCGGTTACACAGATACGCAGTATTTT	CATSAASGYTDTQYF
TRBV11-2	NA	TRBJ1-2	TRBD1	TGTACCAGCGGAACAGGGGCTGGCTACACCTTC	CTSGTGAGYTF
TRBV2	many	TRBJ2-7	NA	TGTGCCAGCAGTGATCGGGGGAGTCGGATCTACGAGCAGTACTTC	CASSDRGSRIYEQYF
TRBV18	few	TRBJ2-2	NA	TGTGCCAGCTCATTATGGGCGCCGGACACCGGGGAGCTGTTTTTT	CASSLWAPDTGELFF
TRBV28	NA	TRBJ1-5	NA	TGTACCAGCAGTTTCGGTCAGGCAGACTTGTTAGCGCCCCAGCATTTT	CTSSFGQADLLAPQHF
TRBV6-1	many	TRBJ2-1	TRBD1	TGTGCCAGCAGTGGGGACAGGGCCCCAAAAGAGCAGTTCTTC	CASSGDRAPKEQFF
TRBV28	once	TRBJ1-6	NA	TGTGCCAGCAGTTTTCATGGTGGGTGTTCACCCCTCCACTTT	CASSFHGGCSPLHF
TRBV11-2	NA	TRBJ2-5	NA	TGTGCCAGCAGCCGATGGGGCGTCCTGAAGACCCAATACTTC	CASSRWGVLKTQYF
TRBV11-2	NA	TRBJ2-2	NA	TGTGCCAGCAGGGACGGACGCAACGCGAACATCGGTGAGCTGTTTTTT	CASRDGRNANIGELFF
TRBV11-3	NA	TRBJ1-1	TRBD1	TGTGCCAGCAACTTACAGGGGCGAGGCCGTACTGAAGCTTTCTTT	CASNLQGRGRTEAFF
TRBV11-3	many	TRBJ1-1	NA	TGTGCCAGCAGCTTAGTAGTGAGCCCTGAAGCTTTCTTT	CASSLVVSPEAFF
TRBV28	NA	TRBJ2-6	TRBD2	TGTGTCAGCAGTTCCCGGACTAGACCTGGGGCCAACGTCCTGACTTTC	CVSSSRTRPGANVLTF
TRBV4-2	NA	TRBJ1-5	NA	TGTGCCAGCAGCCAGGAATTATTCCCAAGCAATCAGCCCCAGCATTTT	CASSQELFPSNQPQHF
TRBV5-1	NA	TRBJ1-2	TRBD1	TGCGCCAGCAGCTTATGGACAGGGGGCAATGGCTACACCTTC	CASSLWTGGNGYTF
TRBV11-2	once	TRBJ1-1	NA	TGTACCAGCAACTTAGTAAGGACACCGAACACTGAAGCTTTCTTT	CTSNLVRTPNTEAFF
TRBV4-1	many	TRBJ2-7	NA	TGCGCCAGCAGCCAAGTCGGGGGTGTTAACGAGCAGTACTTC	CASSQVGGVNEQYF
TRBV13	NA	TRBJ2-4	NA	TGTGCCAGCAGCTTAGTAGAGGCGGGACAGAACAAAAACATTCAGTACTTC	CASSLVEAGQNKNIQYF
TRBV28	NA	TRBJ2-3	TRBD1	TGTGCCAACAGTTCCTCCCGACAGGGAACCCGGGGTACGCAGTATTTT	CANSSSRQGTRGTQYF
TRBV6-5	NA	TRBJ2-7	NA	TGTGCCAGCAGTTACTCGACGGAGACAGCCTCCTACGACCAGTACTTT	CASSYSTETASYDQYF
TRBV7-9	few	TRBJ2-1	NA	TGTGCCAGCAGCTTAGGTTTTGGACAAAACAATGAGCAGTTCTTC	CASSLGFGQNNEQFF
TRBV5-1	few	TRBJ2-1	TRBD2	TGCGCCAGCAGCCTCCTCGGCACTAGCGGGAGCTGGTCCTACAATGAGCAGTTCTTC	CASSLLGTSGSWSYNEQFF
TRBV7-3	few	TRBJ2-5	TRBD2	TGTGCCAGCAGCCCAAGCGGGAGTAAGACCCAGTACTTC	CASSPSGSKTQYF